This T cell receptor (beta chain) was retrieved from a study of identical twins. With template switching, a universal primer site was added, and the cDNA carried unique molecular identifiers. MiXCR was run by TCRdb on the 5' RACE reads, yielding one entry per CDR3 protein. The sample holds 1.5 million to 2 million distinct CDR3 sequences, about 32% seen once. The CDR3 runs to 14 residues. V was pared by 6 bases and J by 10 bases, with 9 bases of the junction left unmatched. CDR1 is MNHEY, CDR2 SVGAGI, per germline. General observations from the study: Out-of-frame alpha sequences shared by twins showed excess low generation probability. In cord blood, abundant beta clonotypes had fewer insertions; memory showed no trend.

Each donor (without exception) was a healthy Caucasian. Notes on this clonotype: The antigen is unknown.

The chain carries TRBV6-5 and TRBJ2-1; 10 nucleotides agree with TRBD1. The sequence was collected from a newborn girl in good health. The sample taken for sequencing was cord blood. CDR3 sequence (DNA): TGTGCCAGCAGACCCGGGACAGGGGACTACGAGCAGTTCTTC. It is translated as CASRPGTGDYEQFF.